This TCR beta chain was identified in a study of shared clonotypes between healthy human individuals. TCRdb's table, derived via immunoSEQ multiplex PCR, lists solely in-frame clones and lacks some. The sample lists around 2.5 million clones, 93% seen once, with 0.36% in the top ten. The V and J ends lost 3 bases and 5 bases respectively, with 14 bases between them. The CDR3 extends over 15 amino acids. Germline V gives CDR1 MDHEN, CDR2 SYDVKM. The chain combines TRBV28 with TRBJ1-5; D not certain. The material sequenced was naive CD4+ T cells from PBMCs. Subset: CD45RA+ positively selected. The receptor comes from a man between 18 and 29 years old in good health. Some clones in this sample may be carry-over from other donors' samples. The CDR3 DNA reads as TGTGCCAGCAGTTTGTTTGGGAGGGAGGATCAGCCCCAGCATTTT. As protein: CASSLFGREDQPQHF. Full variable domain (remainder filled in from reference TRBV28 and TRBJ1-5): DVKVTQSSRYLVKRTGEKVFLECVQDMDHENMFWYRQDPGLGLRLIYFSYDVKMKEKGDIPEGYSVSREKKERFSLILESASTNQTSMYLCASSLFGREDQPQHFGDGTRLSIL.